This is a list of T cell receptor beta chains from one sample in a study of shared clonotypes between healthy human individuals. Using immunoSEQ multiplex PCR, the repertoire was profiled, and TCRdb retains in-frame clones only, with some absent. The sample has about 1.5 million clones; under 99% are singletons. The sequencing input was naive CD4+ T cells sorted from blood. The source is a man aged 30-40 years in good health. Each CDR3 is given with its conserved first and last residue. The D gene is left open where the match is weak. Clone size is not always given. Where it is, it says once, few, many or a class for expanded clones.

CDR3aa: CASSSNGLAGQRSYNEQFF
CDR3nt: TGCGCCAGCAGCTCCAACGGACTAGCGGGCCAAAGATCTTACAATGAGCAGTTCTTC
j_gene: TRBJ2-1
d_gene: TRBD2
abundance: -
v_gene: TRBV5-1

CDR3aa: CASTQEGQGTSYNEQFF
CDR3nt: TGTGCCAGCACCCAGGAGGGACAGGGTACGTCCTACAATGAGCAGTTCTTC
j_gene: TRBJ2-1
d_gene: TRBD1
abundance: -
v_gene: TRBV7-9

CDR3aa: CASIKNGETQYF
CDR3nt: TGTGCCAGCATCAAGAATGGGGAGACCCAGTACTTC
j_gene: TRBJ2-5
d_gene: -
abundance: -
v_gene: TRBV28

CDR3aa: CASSTITGGYNEQFF
CDR3nt: TGTGCCAGCAGCACCATCACAGGAGGGTATAATGAGCAGTTCTTC
j_gene: TRBJ2-1
d_gene: -
abundance: -
v_gene: TRBV9

CDR3aa: CASSLLPGTSAYNEQFF
CDR3nt: TGTGCCAGCAGCCTACTCCCCGGGACTAGCGCGTACAATGAGCAGTTCTTC
j_gene: TRBJ2-1
d_gene: TRBD2
abundance: -
v_gene: TRBV11-2

CDR3aa: CASSMLRGTSGSETQYF
CDR3nt: TGTGCCAGTAGTATGCTCAGGGGGACTAGCGGATCAGAGACCCAGTACTTC
j_gene: TRBJ2-5
d_gene: TRBD2
abundance: -
v_gene: TRBV19

CDR3aa: CASSTRGTDTQYF
CDR3nt: TGTGCCAGCAGCACGCGGGGCACAGATACGCAGTATTTT
j_gene: TRBJ2-3
d_gene: -
abundance: -
v_gene: TRBV7-9

CDR3aa: CASSEVGRLNQPQHF
CDR3nt: TGTGCCAGCAGTGAGGTGGGCAGACTCAATCAGCCCCAGCATTTT
j_gene: TRBJ1-5
d_gene: -
abundance: -
v_gene: TRBV2

CDR3aa: CASSPQGNEQFF
CDR3nt: TGTGCCAGCTCACCTCAGGGCAATGAGCAGTTCTTC
j_gene: TRBJ2-1
d_gene: -
abundance: -
v_gene: TRBV18

CDR3aa: CASSQARPVDEQFF
CDR3nt: TGCGCCAGCAGCCAAGCTCGGCCCGTTGATGAGCAGTTCTTC
j_gene: TRBJ2-1
d_gene: -
abundance: once
v_gene: TRBV4-1

CDR3aa: CASSLGGTSGSPQETQYF
CDR3nt: TGCGCCAGCAGCTTGGGGGGGACTAGCGGCAGCCCTCAAGAGACCCAGTACTTC
j_gene: TRBJ2-5
d_gene: TRBD2
abundance: -
v_gene: TRBV5-1

CDR3aa: CAWSVLGRRFNEKLFF
CDR3nt: TGTGCCTGGAGTGTATTAGGTCGGCGGTTTAATGAAAAACTGTTTTTT
j_gene: TRBJ1-4
d_gene: -
abundance: -
v_gene: TRBV30

CDR3aa: CASSTASGGRETQYF
CDR3nt: TGTGCCAGTAGTACTGCCTCAGGGGGCAGGGAGACCCAGTACTTC
j_gene: TRBJ2-5
d_gene: TRBD1
abundance: -
v_gene: TRBV19

CDR3aa: CASSAPGQLLFF
CDR3nt: TGTGCCAGCAGCGCACCCGGACAGCTCCTGTTTTTT
j_gene: TRBJ1-4
d_gene: -
abundance: once
v_gene: TRBV7-2

CDR3aa: CASSPGQGNQPQHF
CDR3nt: TGTGCCAGCTCCCCGGGACAGGGTAATCAGCCCCAGCATTTT
j_gene: TRBJ1-5
d_gene: TRBD1
abundance: -
v_gene: TRBV18

CDR3aa: CASSGFLNTEAFF
CDR3nt: TGTGCCAGCAGCGGGTTCTTGAACACTGAAGCTTTCTTT
j_gene: TRBJ1-1
d_gene: -
abundance: -
v_gene: TRBV7-8

CDR3aa: CASSLSAVLETQYF
CDR3nt: TGCGCCAGCAGCTTGTCTGCCGTCTTAGAGACCCAGTACTTC
j_gene: TRBJ2-5
d_gene: -
abundance: -
v_gene: TRBV5-1

CDR3aa: CASSLPGQGVTGELFF
CDR3nt: TGTGCCAGCAGCTTACCGGGACAGGGAGTTACCGGGGAGCTGTTTTTT
j_gene: TRBJ2-2
d_gene: TRBD1
abundance: -
v_gene: TRBV7-8

CDR3aa: CASIRQGLLYEQYF
CDR3nt: TGTGCCAGCATTCGACAGGGGCTCCTCTACGAGCAGTACTTC
j_gene: TRBJ2-7
d_gene: TRBD1
abundance: -
v_gene: TRBV2

CDR3aa: CASSESGQGYEQFF
CDR3nt: TGTGCCAGCAGTGAATCGGGTCAGGGCTATGAGCAGTTCTTC
j_gene: TRBJ2-1
d_gene: -
abundance: -
v_gene: TRBV25-1

CDR3aa: CASSPAFSGQSYEQYF
CDR3nt: TGTGCCAGCTCACCAGCCTTTTCGGGACAGTCCTACGAGCAGTACTTC
j_gene: TRBJ2-7
d_gene: TRBD1
abundance: -
v_gene: TRBV18

CDR3aa: CASSLMGQNTGELFF
CDR3nt: TGCGCCAGCAGCTTGATGGGACAGAACACCGGGGAGCTGTTTTTT
j_gene: TRBJ2-2
d_gene: -
abundance: -
v_gene: TRBV5-1